Following are 22 T cell receptor beta chains from one sample sequenced in a study of T cells in Graves' hyperthyroidism and ophthalmopathy. Using RNA transcripts as the source, TCR beta CDR3 regions were amplified. Researchers ran a first-round RT-PCR on the TCR CDR3 using the HTBI primer set. MiXCR, run by TCRdb on the multiplex PCR reads, gives a single entry per CDR3 protein. Of about 290,000 distinct CDR3 sequences in the sample, approximately 14% were seen once. The sequencing input was blood. The receptors come from a woman aged 40 to 50 with Graves' hyperthyroidism.

This clonotype was picked up many times. This rearrangement joins TRBV27 to TRBJ2-1; D not certain. Germline V lookup: CDR1 MNHEY, CDR2 SMNVEV (reference sequence). V dropped 6 bases and J dropped 1 base, with 13 bases sitting between them. The CDR3 is made up of 15 amino acids. CDR3 DNA: TGTGCCAGCAGCCACCCGGCGGCTTCCTACAATGAGCAGTTCTTC. Its translation: CASSHPAASYNEQFF.

This clonotype was observed at least ten times. This chain uses TRBV6-1 with TRBJ2-5; 8 bases agree with TRBD1. The CDR3 contains 13 residues. After removal of 4 bases from V and 5 bases from J, the junction contained 3 bases not matched to a gene. CDR1 and CDR2 (germline): MNHNS, SASEGT. CDR3 loop: CASSVDRVETQYF. DNA of the CDR3: TGTGCCAGCAGTGTGGACAGGGTTGAGACCCAGTACTTC.

This clonotype came up many times. The chain combines TRBV19 with TRBJ1-1; D is unclear. This CDR3 spans 16 amino acids. V was trimmed by 1 base and J by 0 bases, leaving 12 bases between them. CDR1 LNHDA and CDR2 SQIVND come from the germline V gene (reference sequence). In nucleotides, the CDR3 is TGTGCCAGTAGTATAGTCTTCGGGCGGGTGAACACTGAAGCTTTCTTT. Its translation is CASSIVFGRVNTEAFF.

This clonotype has at least ten counts. This rearrangement joins TRBV12-3 or TRBV12-4 to TRBJ2-1; D might be TRBD2 (6 bases). CDR3 length: 15 amino acids. V shed 6 bases and J shed 0 bases, with 12 bases lying between them. CDR3 bases: TGTGCCAGCAGGTCAGCGGGTTTCTCCTACAATGAGCAGTTCTTC. Translating gives CASRSAGFSYNEQFF.

This clonotype was seen many times. This sequence joins TRBV5-1 and TRBJ2-6, with 10 positions matching TRBD2. The CDR3 length is 17 residues. Germline lookup yields CDR1 SGHRS and CDR2 YFSETQ. J was trimmed by 0 bases and V by 6 bases; bases with no gene match: 6. The DNA of the CDR3 is TGCGCCAGCAAGGAGAGACTAGCGGGCTCTGGGGCCAACGTCCTGACTTTC. This gives the protein CASKERLAGSGANVLTF.

The gene calls are TRBV19 and TRBJ2-6, with D perhaps given as TRBD1 or TRBD2 (5 bases each). CDR1 is LNHDA and CDR2 is SQIVND in the germline V gene (reference sequence). CDR3 length: 17 residues. V was shortened by 1 base and J by 0 bases, with 10 bases between the two germline ends. Here the CDR3 reads CASSIAGPNSGANVLTF. DNA of the CDR3: TGTGCCAGTAGTATAGCGGGACCGAACTCTGGGGCCAACGTCCTGACTTTC.

This clonotype was observed many times. This sequence joins TRBV6-5 and TRBJ2-7, with 8 bases lining up with TRBD1. There are 16 residues in the CDR3. V lost 0 bases, J lost 1 base, and 5 bases stayed unmatched. CDR1 is MNHEY, CDR2 SVGAGI, per germline. The CDR3 nucleotides read TGTGCCAGCAGTTACTCATATGGGACAGGTTCCTACGAGCAGTACTTC. Translation: CASSYSYGTGSYEQYF.

This chain joins TRBV27 and TRBJ2-1; 9 bases map to TRBD2. The CDR3 spans 18 residues. V shed 10 bases and J 7 bases; nucleotides not matched to a gene: 23. Germline V gene lookup returns CDR1 MNHEY and CDR2 SMNVEV (reference sequence). The CDR3 is CATQRRRGRAEFVNEQFF. In DNA, the CDR3 is TGTGCCACCCAACGAAGGCGCGGGAGGGCCGAGTTTGTTAATGAGCAGTTCTTC.

This clonotype was counted many times. CDR3 nucleotide sequence: TGTGCCAGCAGTTTAGGGCAGCACAATGAGCAGTTCTTC. Residues: CASSLGQHNEQFF. The chain carries TRBV12-3 or TRBV12-4 and TRBJ2-1; D gene ambiguous. The V and J ends lost 1 base and 5 bases respectively, with 6 bases between them. This CDR3 is 13 amino acids long.

In regard to this clonotype: This sequence may be a read error, since a much larger clone differs from it by one base. The V and J genes are TRBV2 and TRBJ1-4; D is unclear. The CDR3 is 13 residues long. The V end was cut by 10 bases, the J end by 5 bases, with 14 bases between. The germline V gene has CDR1 SNHLY and CDR2 FYNNEI. The CDR3: CATPSRGNEKLFF. The CDR3 bases are TGTGCCACTCCCTCTAGAGGGAATGAAAAACTGTTTTTT.

This clonotype has a handful of counts. The chain combines TRBV4-2 with TRBJ1-1, with 7 positions matching TRBD1. V shed 3 bases and J 4 bases; nucleotides not matched to a gene: 8. Germline CDR1 LGHNA, CDR2 YNFKEQ. The CDR3 is 15 amino acids. The DNA for the CDR3 is TGTGCCAGCAGCCATCCTTACCGGGACAGCACTGAAGCTTTCTTT. Its protein product is CASSHPYRDSTEAFF.

In this sample, this clonotype turned up many times. The CDR3 is CSARVAGNTDTQYF. CDR3 sequence (DNA): TGCAGTGCTAGAGTAGCCGGAAACACAGATACGCAGTATTTT. The genes are TRBV20-1 and TRBJ2-3; D unclear. The CDR3 consists of 14 residues. The V end was cut by 1 base, the J end by 2 bases, with 10 bases between. Germline values: CDR1 DFQATT, CDR2 SNEGSKA (reference sequence).

Many counts were recorded for this clonotype. This chain joins TRBV2 and TRBJ1-3; D is uncertain. The CDR3 extends over 13 amino acids. V lost 6 bases, J lost 0 bases, and 6 bases lay in between. Germline CDR1 reads SNHLY; CDR2 reads FYNNEI. CDR3 protein: CASSRYSGNTIYF. CDR3 nucleotide sequence: TGTGCCAGCAGCCGATACTCTGGAAACACCATATATTTT.

This clonotype was counted many times. The V call is TRBV12-3 or TRBV12-4, the J call TRBJ1-3; TRBD1 matches at 8 bases. The CDR3 covers 15 residues. The ends lost 5 bases at V and 0 bases at J; junction bases unmatched: 3. The CDR3 spells CASSKDRVSGNTIYF. CDR3 sequence (DNA): TGTGCCAGCAGTAAGGACAGGGTCTCTGGAAACACCATATATTTT.

This clonotype was seen ten or more times. The rearrangement joins TRBV7-6 to TRBJ2-7; possible D gene TRBD2, 6 bases. V gave up 1 base and J gave up 1 base, with 14 bases separating them. Germline assignment: CDR1 SGHVS and CDR2 FNYEAQ. The CDR3 totals 16 residues. As DNA, the CDR3 is TGTGCCAGCAGCTTAGGAGTAGTGGGGGGTTCCTACGAGCAGTACTTC. It encodes CASSLGVVGGSYEQYF. Full variable domain (remainder filled in from reference TRBV7-6 and TRBJ2-7): GAGVSQSPRYKVTKRGQDVALRCDPISGHVSLYWYRQALGQGPEFLTYFNYEAQQDKSGLPNDRFSAERPEGSISTLTIQRTEQRDSAMYRCASSLGVVGGSYEQYFGPGTRLTVT.

The chain couples TRBV3-1 to TRBJ2-4, with 8 bases matching TRBD2. This CDR3 has 17 amino acids. Germline CDR1 and CDR2: LGHDT and YNNKEL (reference sequence). After removal of 4 bases from V and 6 bases from J, the junction contained 14 bases not matched to a gene. CDR3 region: CASSPVGAGREGNIQYF. The CDR3 bases are TGTGCCAGCAGCCCCGTTGGAGCCGGTCGGGAGGGAAACATTCAGTACTTC.

This clonotype was seen many times. This chain joins TRBV27 and TRBJ2-1, with 7 bases lining up with TRBD2. CDR1 MNHEY and CDR2 SMNVEV come from the germline V gene (reference sequence). The CDR3 sequence is 15 residues long. V was clipped by 7 bases and J by 5 bases; unmatched bases: 11. CDR3 sequence: CASTSGLVLNNEQFF. CDR3 coding DNA: TGTGCCAGCACCTCAGGACTAGTTCTAAACAATGAGCAGTTCTTC.

The chain links TRBV20-1 to TRBJ2-7; D ambiguous. This CDR3 is 12 amino acids long. Per germline, CDR1 DFQATT and CDR2 SNEGSKA (reference sequence). The ends were cut back, 6 bases at V and 3 bases at J, with 12 bases in the middle. CDR3 sequence reads: CSASARNYEQYF. CDR3 sequence (DNA): TGCAGTGCCAGCGCCAGGAACTACGAGCAGTACTTC.

About this clonotype: It may be a read error: a sequence one base away is much more abundant. The chain couples TRBV29-1 to TRBJ2-2; 10 bases are shared with TRBD1. The trim removed 7 bases at V and 9 bases at J, leaving 11 bases unmatched. The germline CDR1 and CDR2 sequences are SQVTM and ANQGSEA. The CDR3 is 14 amino acids. This CDR3 reads CSGWDRGASRELFF. CDR3 in DNA: TGCAGCGGATGGGACAGGGGAGCGTCCCGGGAGCTGTTTTTT.

The sample holds a few counts of this clonotype. This chain joins TRBV20-1 and TRBJ2-1, with a weak D call TRBD2 (7 bases). The CDR3 runs to 16 residues. Germline V gives CDR1 DFQATT, CDR2 SNEGSKA (reference sequence). V was pared by 1 base and J by 3 bases, with 16 bases between. CDR3 coding DNA: TGCAGTGCTAGAGCCCTCGGGGGGCGCATCTACAATGAGCAGTTCTTC. This sequence encodes CSARALGGRIYNEQFF.

This clonotype was counted between two and nine times. The chain is built from TRBV19 and TRBJ1-5, with D perhaps TRBD1 (5 bases). The V end was cut by 8 bases, the J end by 3 bases, with 26 bases between. In germline, CDR1 is LNHDA, CDR2 SQIVND (reference sequence). This CDR3 contains 18 residues. DNA of the CDR3: TGTGCCAGTCGACAATGGGAGGGGATTCCCAACTTCAATCAGCCCCAGCATTTT. It is translated as CASRQWEGIPNFNQPQHF.

This chain links TRBV20-1 with TRBJ2-5, with a weak D call TRBD2 (5 bases). Germline V lookup: CDR1 DFQATT, CDR2 SNEGSKA (reference sequence). V shed 4 bases and J shed 2 bases, with 14 bases lying between them. CDR3 size: 14 residues. The DNA of the CDR3 is TGCAGTGCTACGTATCTGAGGGTGCAAGAGACCCAGTACTTC. Encoded protein: CSATYLRVQETQYF.